This T cell receptor (beta chain) derives from a study of metastatic and nonmetastatic thyroid tumors. Study as a whole: The study looked at repertoires side by side in blood and in tumor or nodule tissue from malignant and benign thyroid patients.

Original data processing: For papillary thyroid cancer, a distant-metastasis classifier was constructed from CDR3 differences observed across clinicopathological groups. TCRdb re-analyzed the PCR reads using MiXCR. TCRdb, not the original authors, processed these V and J calls. The sample holds fewer than 25,000 clones, approximately 19% seen once. Study-level points and caveats: TCR beta diversity was reportedly significantly higher in malignant thyroid tumors than benign nodules, in blood and tumor.

This clone showed up many times. Antigen specificity is unknown. The V gene lost 0 bases and the J gene lost 3 bases, with 11 bases spanning the gap. CDR3 length: 15 residues. Per the germline V gene, CDR1 is LNHNV and CDR2 is YYDKDF (reference sequence). Nobody among the patients had been given any treatment before thyroid surgery. Source material: blood. This TCR derives from a female donor with papillary thyroid cancer or a benign thyroid nodule (not recorded which). Some clones in this sample may be carry-over from other donors' samples. This chain joins TRBV15 and TRBJ1-1; no clear D gene. The CDR3 nucleotides read TGTGCCACCAGCAGAGATAGTGAGGGATACACTGAAGCTTTCTTT. Protein sequence: CATSRDSEGYTEAFF.